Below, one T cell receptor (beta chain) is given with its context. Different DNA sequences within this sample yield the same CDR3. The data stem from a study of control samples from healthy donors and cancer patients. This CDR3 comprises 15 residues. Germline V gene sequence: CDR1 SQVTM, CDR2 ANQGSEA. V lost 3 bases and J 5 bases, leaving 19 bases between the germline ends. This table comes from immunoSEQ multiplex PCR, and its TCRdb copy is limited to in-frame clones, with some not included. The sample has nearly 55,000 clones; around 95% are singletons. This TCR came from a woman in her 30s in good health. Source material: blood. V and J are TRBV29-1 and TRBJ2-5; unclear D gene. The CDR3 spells CSVDGQVPFEETQYF. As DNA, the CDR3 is TGCAGCGTTGACGGTCAGGTACCCTTTGAGGAGACCCAGTACTTC.